This is a list of T cell receptor beta chains from one sample in a study of identical twins. TCRdb reprocessed the 5' RACE reads with MiXCR, giving one entry per CDR3 protein. The top ten clones hold 7.2% of a sample with hundreds of thousands of distinct CDR3 sequences, about 12% of them seen once. The data also belong to a second study, concerning yellow fever vaccine responses in identical twins.

Source material: CD8+ T cells sorted from blood. The origin of the receptors is a woman in her late teens or twenties in good health. Each CDR3 is given with its conserved first and last residue. The order of the fields is V gene, D gene, clone size, J gene, CDR3 length, CDR3 DNA, CDR3 protein. The D gene is left open where the match is weak. Size tells how often a clone was seen (once, few, many) or the class of an expanded clone, and some rows leave it out.

V gene: TRBV12-3/TRBV12-4; D gene: NA; clone size: NA; J gene: TRBJ2-7; CDR3 length: 14; CDR3 DNA: TGTGCCAGCAGCCGCCCGGGCCTAAGGTACGAGCAGTACTTC; CDR3 protein: CASSRPGLRYEQYF
V gene: TRBV6-9; D gene: NA; clone size: many; J gene: TRBJ2-7; CDR3 length: 11; CDR3 DNA: TGTGCCAGCACCCTGGGGTCCGAGCAGTACTTC; CDR3 protein: CASTLGSEQYF
V gene: TRBV15; D gene: NA; clone size: few; J gene: TRBJ2-1; CDR3 length: 12; CDR3 DNA: TGTGCCACCAGCGTAACGTACAATGAGCAGTTCTTC; CDR3 protein: CATSVTYNEQFF
V gene: TRBV3-1; D gene: NA; clone size: NA; J gene: TRBJ2-1; CDR3 length: 15; CDR3 DNA: TGTGCCAGCCAGGATAGCGAAAGCTCCTACAATGAGCAGTTCTTC; CDR3 protein: CASQDSESSYNEQFF
V gene: TRBV7-8; D gene: NA; clone size: NA; J gene: TRBJ2-7; CDR3 length: 13; CDR3 DNA: TGTGCCAGCAGCTTAGAGTTGTTCCACGAGCAGTACTTC; CDR3 protein: CASSLELFHEQYF
V gene: TRBV4-2; D gene: TRBD2; clone size: few; J gene: TRBJ2-2; CDR3 length: 17; CDR3 DNA: TGTGCCAGCAGCCATCCTAGCGGGGGAGCGAACACCGGGGAGCTGTTTTTT; CDR3 protein: CASSHPSGGANTGELFF
V gene: TRBV7-8; D gene: NA; clone size: few; J gene: TRBJ2-5; CDR3 length: 15; CDR3 DNA: TGTGCCAGCAGCTTAGCGCGGGGGCCACAAGAGACCCAGTACTTC; CDR3 protein: CASSLARGPQETQYF
V gene: TRBV24-1; D gene: NA; clone size: NA; J gene: TRBJ2-2; CDR3 length: 12; CDR3 DNA: TGTGCCACCAGTGACCCGGGAGGGGAGCTGTTTTTT; CDR3 protein: CATSDPGGELFF
V gene: TRBV5-1; D gene: NA; clone size: few; J gene: TRBJ2-3; CDR3 length: 16; CDR3 DNA: TGCGCCAGCAGCTTGAAATGGGATACATACACAGATACGCAGTATTTT; CDR3 protein: CASSLKWDTYTDTQYF
V gene: TRBV29-1; D gene: TRBD1; clone size: many; J gene: TRBJ2-1; CDR3 length: 15; CDR3 DNA: TGCAGCGTTGTTTTCGGGACAGGGGGCTTCAATGAGCAGTTCTTC; CDR3 protein: CSVVFGTGGFNEQFF
V gene: TRBV12-3/TRBV12-4; D gene: NA; clone size: few; J gene: TRBJ2-1; CDR3 length: 14; CDR3 DNA: TGTGCCAGCAGAATAGGTAGGGGGGGCAATGAGCAGTTCTTC; CDR3 protein: CASRIGRGGNEQFF
V gene: TRBV6-1; D gene: NA; clone size: many; J gene: TRBJ1-5; CDR3 length: 15; CDR3 DNA: TGTGCCAGCAAACCGGACAGTAATAGCAATCAGCCCCAGCATTTT; CDR3 protein: CASKPDSNSNQPQHF
V gene: TRBV9; D gene: TRBD2; clone size: NA; J gene: TRBJ2-5; CDR3 length: 15; CDR3 DNA: TGTGCCAGCACCACGGGGGGGGCGGGAGATGAGACCCAGTACTTC; CDR3 protein: CASTTGGAGDETQYF
V gene: TRBV12-3/TRBV12-4; D gene: NA; clone size: many; J gene: TRBJ2-7; CDR3 length: 14; CDR3 DNA: TGTGCCAGCAGTTGGGGGTCGATCGGGTACGAGCAGTACTTC; CDR3 protein: CASSWGSIGYEQYF
V gene: TRBV19; D gene: NA; clone size: few; J gene: TRBJ1-3; CDR3 length: 15; CDR3 DNA: TGTGCCAGTAGTATGGGCAGCTTCTCTGGAAACACCATATATTTT; CDR3 protein: CASSMGSFSGNTIYF
V gene: TRBV27; D gene: NA; clone size: NA; J gene: TRBJ1-3; CDR3 length: 13; CDR3 DNA: TGTGCCAGCAGTTTTGCAGCTGGAAACACCATATATTTT; CDR3 protein: CASSFAAGNTIYF
V gene: TRBV12-3/TRBV12-4; D gene: TRBD2; clone size: few; J gene: TRBJ2-7; CDR3 length: 19; CDR3 DNA: TGTGCCAGCAGTCCCCCAGCTGCGACTAGCGGGTTGAGCTCCTACGAGCAGTACTTC; CDR3 protein: CASSPPAATSGLSSYEQYF
V gene: TRBV2; D gene: NA; clone size: NA; J gene: TRBJ2-3; CDR3 length: 15; CDR3 DNA: TGTGCCAGCGTTACAGGGATTATAGGTGCAGATACGCAGTATTTT; CDR3 protein: CASVTGIIGADTQYF
V gene: TRBV6-2/TRBV6-3; D gene: TRBD2; clone size: NA; J gene: TRBJ2-7; CDR3 length: 17; CDR3 DNA: TGTGCCAGCAACACTCCCCTGACTAGCGGGAGTACCTACGAGCAGTACTTC; CDR3 protein: CASNTPLTSGSTYEQYF
V gene: TRBV4-1; D gene: NA; clone size: NA; J gene: TRBJ2-5; CDR3 length: 14; CDR3 DNA: TGCGCCAGCAGCCAAGAGGAGATACGGGAGACCCAGTACTTC; CDR3 protein: CASSQEEIRETQYF
V gene: TRBV20-1; D gene: TRBD1; clone size: NA; J gene: TRBJ2-1; CDR3 length: 14; CDR3 DNA: TGCAGTGCTGACGGACAGGGTTCAACGGATGAGCAGTTCTTC; CDR3 protein: CSADGQGSTDEQFF
V gene: TRBV27; D gene: TRBD2; clone size: few; J gene: TRBJ2-7; CDR3 length: 15; CDR3 DNA: TGTGCCAGCAGTGCGACTAGCGGGAGTACGTACGAGCAGTACTTC; CDR3 protein: CASSATSGSTYEQYF
V gene: TRBV7-3; D gene: NA; clone size: once; J gene: TRBJ2-7; CDR3 length: 15; CDR3 DNA: TGTGCCAGCAGCTTAACGGGCTCCACCTCCTACGAGCAGTACTTC; CDR3 protein: CASSLTGSTSYEQYF
V gene: TRBV9; D gene: TRBD2; clone size: many; J gene: TRBJ2-1; CDR3 length: 15; CDR3 DNA: TGTGCCAGCAGCGTTGGGACTAGCGGGAGCAATGAGCAGTTCTTC; CDR3 protein: CASSVGTSGSNEQFF
V gene: TRBV29-1; D gene: TRBD2; clone size: many; J gene: TRBJ2-1; CDR3 length: 16; CDR3 DNA: TGCAGCGTCGAAGGACTAGCGAGGTTAAGATACAATGAGCAGTTCTTC; CDR3 protein: CSVEGLARLRYNEQFF
V gene: TRBV4-1; D gene: TRBD1; clone size: few; J gene: TRBJ1-3; CDR3 length: 17; CDR3 DNA: TGCGCCAGCAGCCTATCGACAGGGGTGAGCTCTGGAAACACCATATATTTT; CDR3 protein: CASSLSTGVSSGNTIYF
V gene: TRBV5-1; D gene: NA; clone size: few; J gene: TRBJ2-7; CDR3 length: 13; CDR3 DNA: TGCGCCAGCAGCCTAACAGTAGGCTACGAGCAGTACTTC; CDR3 protein: CASSLTVGYEQYF
V gene: TRBV28; D gene: TRBD2; clone size: few; J gene: TRBJ2-2; CDR3 length: 16; CDR3 DNA: TGTGCCAGCAGTCCCAGGACTAGCGGGGGAACCGGGGAGCTGTTTTTT; CDR3 protein: CASSPRTSGGTGELFF
V gene: TRBV20-1; D gene: NA; clone size: few; J gene: TRBJ1-2; CDR3 length: 14; CDR3 DNA: TGCAGTGCTAGAGATATTGACAGCCCCTATGGCTACACCTTC; CDR3 protein: CSARDIDSPYGYTF
V gene: TRBV2; D gene: NA; clone size: few; J gene: TRBJ2-7; CDR3 length: 11; CDR3 DNA: TGTGCCAGCACAAGGACCTACGAGCAGTACTTC; CDR3 protein: CASTRTYEQYF
V gene: TRBV9; D gene: NA; clone size: NA; J gene: TRBJ2-3; CDR3 length: 16; CDR3 DNA: TGTGCCAGCAGCGTAGATAGTTTAGCAGGCACAGATACGCAGTATTTT; CDR3 protein: CASSVDSLAGTDTQYF
V gene: TRBV25-1; D gene: NA; clone size: NA; J gene: TRBJ2-5; CDR3 length: 13; CDR3 DNA: TGTGCCAGCAGTGAACCCCCCTCAGAGACCCAGTACTTC; CDR3 protein: CASSEPPSETQYF
V gene: TRBV28; D gene: NA; clone size: NA; J gene: TRBJ2-1; CDR3 length: 16; CDR3 DNA: TGTGCCAGCAGTTTTAGTTCACCGACGGGACGACGTGAGCAGTTCTTC; CDR3 protein: CASSFSSPTGRREQFF
V gene: TRBV19; D gene: TRBD2; clone size: few; J gene: TRBJ2-7; CDR3 length: 13; CDR3 DNA: TGTGCCAGTAGTATGGCGGGAGTCTACGAGCAGTACTTC; CDR3 protein: CASSMAGVYEQYF